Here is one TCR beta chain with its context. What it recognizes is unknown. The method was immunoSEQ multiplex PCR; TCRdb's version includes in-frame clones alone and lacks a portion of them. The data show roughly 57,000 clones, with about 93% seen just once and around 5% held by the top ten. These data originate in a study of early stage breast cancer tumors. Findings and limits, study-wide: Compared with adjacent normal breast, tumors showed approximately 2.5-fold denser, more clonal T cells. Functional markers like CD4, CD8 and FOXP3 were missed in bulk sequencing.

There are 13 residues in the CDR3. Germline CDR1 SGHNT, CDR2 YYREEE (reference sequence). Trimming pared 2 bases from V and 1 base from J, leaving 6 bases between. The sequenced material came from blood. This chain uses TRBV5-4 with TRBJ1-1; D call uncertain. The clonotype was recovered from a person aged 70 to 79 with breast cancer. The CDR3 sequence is CASSLSSNTEAFF. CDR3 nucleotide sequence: TGTGCCAGCAGCTTATCCTCGAACACTGAAGCTTTCTTT.